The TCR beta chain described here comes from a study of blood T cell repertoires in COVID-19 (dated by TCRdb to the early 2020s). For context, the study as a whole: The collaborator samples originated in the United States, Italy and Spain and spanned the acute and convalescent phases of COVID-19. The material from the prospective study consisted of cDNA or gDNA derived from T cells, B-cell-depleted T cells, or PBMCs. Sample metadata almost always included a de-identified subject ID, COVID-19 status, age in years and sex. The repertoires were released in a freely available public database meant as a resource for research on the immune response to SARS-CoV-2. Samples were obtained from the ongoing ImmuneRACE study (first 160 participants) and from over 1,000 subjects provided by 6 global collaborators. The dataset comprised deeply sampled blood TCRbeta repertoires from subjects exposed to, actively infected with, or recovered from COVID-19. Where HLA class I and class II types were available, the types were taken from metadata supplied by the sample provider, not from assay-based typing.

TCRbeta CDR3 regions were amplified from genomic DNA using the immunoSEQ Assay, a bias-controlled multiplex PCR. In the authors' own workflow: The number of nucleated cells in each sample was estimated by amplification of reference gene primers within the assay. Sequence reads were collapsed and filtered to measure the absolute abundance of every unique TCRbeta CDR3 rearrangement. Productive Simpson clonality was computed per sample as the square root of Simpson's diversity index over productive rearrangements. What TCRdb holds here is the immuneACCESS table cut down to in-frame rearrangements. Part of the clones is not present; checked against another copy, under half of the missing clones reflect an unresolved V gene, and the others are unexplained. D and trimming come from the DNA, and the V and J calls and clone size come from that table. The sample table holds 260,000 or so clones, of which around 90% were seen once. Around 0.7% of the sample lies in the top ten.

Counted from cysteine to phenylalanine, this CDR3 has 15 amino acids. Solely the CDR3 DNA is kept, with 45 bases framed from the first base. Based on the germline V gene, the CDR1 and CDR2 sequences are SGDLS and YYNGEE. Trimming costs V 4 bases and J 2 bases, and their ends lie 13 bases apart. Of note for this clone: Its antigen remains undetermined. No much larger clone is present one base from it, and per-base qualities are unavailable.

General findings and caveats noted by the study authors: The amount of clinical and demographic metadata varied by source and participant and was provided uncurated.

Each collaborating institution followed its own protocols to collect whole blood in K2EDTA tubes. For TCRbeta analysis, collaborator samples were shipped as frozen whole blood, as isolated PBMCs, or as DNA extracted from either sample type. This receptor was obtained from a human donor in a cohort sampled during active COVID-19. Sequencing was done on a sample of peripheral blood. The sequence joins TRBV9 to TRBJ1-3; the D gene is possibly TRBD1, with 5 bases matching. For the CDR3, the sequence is CASSPRGGAGNTIYF. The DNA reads TGTGCCAGCAGCCCTCGTGGGGGGGCTGGAAACACCATATATTTT.